A selection of T cell receptor beta chains follows, all from one sample in a study of control samples from healthy donors and cancer patients. Assay used: immunoSEQ multiplex PCR; TCRdb lists only in-frame clones, some missing. The table shows tens of thousands of clones, with approximately 94% occurring only once. The sequenced sample was blood. The origin of the receptors is a woman younger than 35 in good health. Both conserved end residues are part of each CDR3. Fields, in order: V gene, J gene, D gene, clone size, CDR3 DNA, CDR3 protein. The D gene is left open where the match is weak. Where a row states a size, it is once, few, many or the class of an expanded clone; other rows omit it.

V gene: TRBV4-1; J gene: TRBJ1-2; D gene: -; clone size: once; CDR3 DNA: TGCGCCAGCAGCCAAGGGTGGGACAACTCCTATGGCTACACCTTC; CDR3 protein: CASSQGWDNSYGYTF
V gene: TRBV10-2; J gene: TRBJ1-1; D gene: -; clone size: -; CDR3 DNA: TGCGCCAGCAGTGACGCCCGAATAGGGGCTTTCTTT; CDR3 protein: CASSDARIGAFF
V gene: TRBV3-1/TRBV3-2; J gene: TRBJ2-3; D gene: -; clone size: -; CDR3 DNA: TGTGCCAGAAACACAGATACGCAGTATTTT; CDR3 protein: CARNTDTQYF
V gene: TRBV30; J gene: TRBJ1-3; D gene: -; clone size: -; CDR3 DNA: TGTGCCTGGGCGACGATTCCGACAGGTCGCTCCTCTGGAAACACCATATATTTT; CDR3 protein: CAWATIPTGRSSGNTIYF
V gene: TRBV7-9; J gene: TRBJ1-3; D gene: TRBD1; clone size: -; CDR3 DNA: TGTGCCAGCAGCTCACAGGGGGCGGGAAACACCATATATTTT; CDR3 protein: CASSSQGAGNTIYF
V gene: TRBV9; J gene: TRBJ2-3; D gene: TRBD2; clone size: -; CDR3 DNA: TGTGCCAGCAGCGTTAGGGGACTAGCGGGGGGGACAGATACGCAGTATTTT; CDR3 protein: CASSVRGLAGGTDTQYF
V gene: TRBV19; J gene: TRBJ1-2; D gene: TRBD1; clone size: -; CDR3 DNA: TGTGCCAGTACCTCGACAGGGGCTAAATATGGCTACACCTTC; CDR3 protein: CASTSTGAKYGYTF
V gene: TRBV9; J gene: TRBJ1-1; D gene: TRBD1; clone size: -; CDR3 DNA: TGTGCCAGCAGCGCTGAGACAGGGGGGGAAGCTTTCTTT; CDR3 protein: CASSAETGGEAFF
V gene: TRBV28; J gene: TRBJ2-6; D gene: -; clone size: once; CDR3 DNA: TGTGCCAGCAATCTGAACTCTGGGGCCAACGTCCTGACTTTC; CDR3 protein: CASNLNSGANVLTF
V gene: TRBV6-5; J gene: TRBJ2-5; D gene: -; clone size: -; CDR3 DNA: TGTGCCAGCCACACCCCCTATCGGAAACAAGAGACCCAGTACTTC; CDR3 protein: CASHTPYRKQETQYF
V gene: TRBV4-3; J gene: TRBJ1-2; D gene: -; clone size: -; CDR3 DNA: TGCGCCAGCAGCCAAGACCACCGTGGGGTTCAGGGGAACAGGGACTATGGCTACACCTTC; CDR3 protein: CASSQDHRGVQGNRDYGYTF
V gene: TRBV27; J gene: TRBJ1-1; D gene: -; clone size: -; CDR3 DNA: TGTGCCAGCAGTTTAGTAGGGCAGGGTACAACTGAAGCTTTCTTT; CDR3 protein: CASSLVGQGTTEAFF
V gene: TRBV28; J gene: TRBJ1-2; D gene: TRBD1; clone size: -; CDR3 DNA: TGTGCCAGCAGTCGGACAGGGCGCTATGGCTACACCTTC; CDR3 protein: CASSRTGRYGYTF
V gene: TRBV4-3; J gene: TRBJ1-5; D gene: -; clone size: -; CDR3 DNA: TGCGCCAGCAGCCAAACAAGGGGTCAGCCCCAGCATTTT; CDR3 protein: CASSQTRGQPQHF
V gene: TRBV3-1/TRBV3-2; J gene: TRBJ1-2; D gene: TRBD1; clone size: -; CDR3 DNA: TGTGCCAGCAGCCCCCGCCCGGGACAGGGGGGATATCTGGGCTATGGCTACACCTTC; CDR3 protein: CASSPRPGQGGYLGYGYTF
V gene: TRBV6-2/TRBV6-3; J gene: TRBJ2-2; D gene: -; clone size: -; CDR3 DNA: TGTGCCAGCAGTTCACAGGGCGCCGGGGAGCTGTTTTTT; CDR3 protein: CASSSQGAGELFF
V gene: TRBV28; J gene: TRBJ1-4; D gene: -; clone size: -; CDR3 DNA: TGTGCCAGCAGGGGGGTGGGGTCCCCAACTAATGAAAAACTGTTTTTT; CDR3 protein: CASRGVGSPTNEKLFF
V gene: TRBV5-1; J gene: TRBJ2-3; D gene: TRBD2; clone size: -; CDR3 DNA: TGCGCCAGCAGCTTCGGGACTAGCGAAGTGCTGCAGTATTTT; CDR3 protein: CASSFGTSEVLQYF
V gene: TRBV20-1; J gene: TRBJ2-4; D gene: -; clone size: -; CDR3 DNA: TGCAGTGCTAGTTCCAGCGGACAAAACATTCAGTACTTC; CDR3 protein: CSASSSGQNIQYF
V gene: TRBV27; J gene: TRBJ1-2; D gene: -; clone size: once; CDR3 DNA: TGTGCCAGCAGTCCCATGAGGGGCTTCATCTATGGCTACACCTTC; CDR3 protein: CASSPMRGFIYGYTF
V gene: TRBV19; J gene: TRBJ1-6; D gene: TRBD1; clone size: -; CDR3 DNA: TGTGCCAGTAGTGCTCGACAGGGCGTGTGGTCACCCCTCCACTTT; CDR3 protein: CASSARQGVWSPLHF
V gene: TRBV30; J gene: TRBJ1-6; D gene: -; clone size: -; CDR3 DNA: TGTGCCTGGAGTGTAGACAGGACCGATTCACCCCTCCACTTT; CDR3 protein: CAWSVDRTDSPLHF
V gene: TRBV2; J gene: TRBJ2-1; D gene: -; clone size: few; CDR3 DNA: TGTGCCAGCAGTGAAAGAGGGGCCTCCTCCTACAATGAGCAGTTCTTC; CDR3 protein: CASSERGASSYNEQFF
V gene: TRBV11-2; J gene: TRBJ2-5; D gene: -; clone size: -; CDR3 DNA: TGTGCCAGCAGCTTAGGTGTGGGTGTAAATGCGGAGACCCAGTACTTC; CDR3 protein: CASSLGVGVNAETQYF
V gene: TRBV6-1; J gene: TRBJ1-5; D gene: TRBD1; clone size: -; CDR3 DNA: TGTGCCAGCAGTGAGGGGACAGTAACAAATCAGCCCCAGCATTTT; CDR3 protein: CASSEGTVTNQPQHF
V gene: TRBV19; J gene: TRBJ1-1; D gene: -; clone size: -; CDR3 DNA: TGTGCCAGTGCCCTGGGGGGGGCGCCCACTGAAGCTTTCTTT; CDR3 protein: CASALGGAPTEAFF
V gene: TRBV4-3; J gene: TRBJ2-1; D gene: -; clone size: -; CDR3 DNA: TGCGCCAGCAGCCAAGCGGATGGGCGGGAGCAGTTCTTC; CDR3 protein: CASSQADGREQFF
V gene: TRBV5-1; J gene: TRBJ1-4; D gene: -; clone size: -; CDR3 DNA: TGCGCCAGCAGCTTGGGCTGGAAGATAGAAAAACTGTTTTTT; CDR3 protein: CASSLGWKIEKLFF
V gene: TRBV19; J gene: TRBJ1-2; D gene: TRBD1; clone size: -; CDR3 DNA: TGTGCCAGTAGTTCGACAGGGAGGGACAGCGGCTACACCTTC; CDR3 protein: CASSSTGRDSGYTF
V gene: TRBV27; J gene: TRBJ1-5; D gene: -; clone size: -; CDR3 DNA: TGTGCCAGCAGGGGACTGAGTAGCAATCAGCCCCAGCATTTT; CDR3 protein: CASRGLSSNQPQHF
V gene: TRBV28; J gene: TRBJ2-1; D gene: -; clone size: -; CDR3 DNA: TGTGCCAGCAGCCTAGGGGGGGGGAGGAATGAGCAGTTCTTC; CDR3 protein: CASSLGGGRNEQFF
V gene: TRBV6-2/TRBV6-3; J gene: TRBJ1-5; D gene: TRBD1; clone size: -; CDR3 DNA: TGTGCCAGCAGTGACAGGGGAGGTCAGCCCCAGCATTTT; CDR3 protein: CASSDRGGQPQHF
V gene: TRBV2; J gene: TRBJ2-7; D gene: -; clone size: once; CDR3 DNA: TGTGCCAGCAGTCCAAGGCCCGCGACCTACGAGCAGTACTTC; CDR3 protein: CASSPRPATYEQYF
V gene: TRBV30; J gene: TRBJ1-2; D gene: TRBD1; clone size: -; CDR3 DNA: TGTGCCTGGAGTGGGGACAGGCCTTTGAAGAGTGGCTACACCTTC; CDR3 protein: CAWSGDRPLKSGYTF
V gene: TRBV19; J gene: TRBJ2-3; D gene: -; clone size: -; CDR3 DNA: TGTGCCAGTAGTCTGGTTAGTCCCACAGATACGCAGTATTTT; CDR3 protein: CASSLVSPTDTQYF
V gene: TRBV30; J gene: TRBJ1-1; D gene: TRBD1; clone size: -; CDR3 DNA: TGTGCCTGGTTGGGACAGTACACTGAAGCTTTCTTT; CDR3 protein: CAWLGQYTEAFF
V gene: TRBV12-3/TRBV12-4; J gene: TRBJ2-1; D gene: -; clone size: -; CDR3 DNA: TGTGCCAGCAGTTTCTACAATGAGCAGTTCTTC; CDR3 protein: CASSFYNEQFF
V gene: TRBV10-2; J gene: TRBJ2-1; D gene: -; clone size: -; CDR3 DNA: TGCGCCAGCAGTGAGTCTTGGGGGGCCCCTAATGAGCAGTTCTTC; CDR3 protein: CASSESWGAPNEQFF
V gene: TRBV7-2; J gene: TRBJ2-3; D gene: TRBD2; clone size: -; CDR3 DNA: TGTGCCAGCAGCTTAAGGGCTAGCGGGGTAATGACAGATACGCAGTATTTT; CDR3 protein: CASSLRASGVMTDTQYF
V gene: TRBV5-1; J gene: TRBJ2-5; D gene: -; clone size: once; CDR3 DNA: TGCGCCAGCAGCGTCAGGGATCAAGAGACCCAGTACTTC; CDR3 protein: CASSVRDQETQYF
V gene: TRBV29-1; J gene: TRBJ1-3; D gene: -; clone size: -; CDR3 DNA: TGCAGCGTTGATGCAGGGGGAAACACCATATATTTT; CDR3 protein: CSVDAGGNTIYF
V gene: TRBV3-1/TRBV3-2; J gene: TRBJ1-2; D gene: -; clone size: -; CDR3 DNA: TGTGCCAGCAGCCGGTATAACTATGGCTACACCTTC; CDR3 protein: CASSRYNYGYTF
V gene: TRBV6-1; J gene: TRBJ1-3; D gene: -; clone size: -; CDR3 DNA: TGTGCCAGCAGTGAAGGGGCCTACTGGGCCATATATTTT; CDR3 protein: CASSEGAYWAIYF
V gene: TRBV28; J gene: TRBJ1-4; D gene: -; clone size: once; CDR3 DNA: TGTGCCAGCTACCAGGGGAATGAAAAACTGTTTTTT; CDR3 protein: CASYQGNEKLFF
V gene: TRBV28; J gene: TRBJ2-1; D gene: TRBD2; clone size: once; CDR3 DNA: TGTGCCAGCAGACGCATAGCGGGGACCTACAATGAGCAGTTCTTC; CDR3 protein: CASRRIAGTYNEQFF
V gene: TRBV19; J gene: TRBJ2-2; D gene: -; clone size: -; CDR3 DNA: TGTGCCAGTAAGCACGGGGAGCTGTTTTTT; CDR3 protein: CASKHGELFF
V gene: TRBV5-4; J gene: TRBJ2-3; D gene: -; clone size: -; CDR3 DNA: TGTGCCAGCAGCTTAGAAAGGCTCTCAGATACGCAGTATTTT; CDR3 protein: CASSLERLSDTQYF
V gene: TRBV5-4; J gene: TRBJ1-4; D gene: TRBD1; clone size: -; CDR3 DNA: TGTGCCAGCAGCAGAAGGACAGGAGTAAATGAAAAACTGTTTTTT; CDR3 protein: CASSRRTGVNEKLFF
V gene: TRBV10-3; J gene: TRBJ1-3; D gene: -; clone size: -; CDR3 DNA: TGTGCCATCAGCGACGGTGGGGGTCCCGACACCATATATTTT; CDR3 protein: CAISDGGGPDTIYF
V gene: TRBV11-2; J gene: TRBJ1-5; D gene: -; clone size: few; CDR3 DNA: TGTGCCAGCAGCTTAGTAGTCCAGCCCCAGCATTTT; CDR3 protein: CASSLVVQPQHF
V gene: TRBV4-2; J gene: TRBJ2-2; D gene: -; clone size: -; CDR3 DNA: TGTGCCAGCAGCCAAGGATGGGGCCTGGAGGGAGCCGGGGAGCTGTTTTTT; CDR3 protein: CASSQGWGLEGAGELFF
V gene: TRBV5-1; J gene: TRBJ2-3; D gene: -; clone size: -; CDR3 DNA: TGCGCCAGCAGCTTGACAATCCGTGGGAGCGGCCCCACAGATACGCAGTATTTT; CDR3 protein: CASSLTIRGSGPTDTQYF
V gene: TRBV6-4; J gene: TRBJ2-1; D gene: -; clone size: few; CDR3 DNA: TGTGCCAGCAGTGAGGACAGCTCCTACAATGAGCAGTTCTTC; CDR3 protein: CASSEDSSYNEQFF